This TCR beta chain was identified in a study of cytomegalovirus exposure and HLA in healthy donors (dated by TCRdb to 2016 to 2017). In the study overall: An earlier analysis of about 560 of the donors reported roughly 300 Gb of sequence data and 90 million to 120 million unique TCR beta sequences obtained from 150 million to 200 million T cells. Around 320 gigabases of sequencing data and tens of millions of unique TCR sequences were included in an early release covering 550 to 800 HLA-typed donors. Among the roughly 410 genotyped donors, about 83% belonged to the genetic ancestry cluster associated with self-reported Caucasian donors. The study aimed to test whether signatures of past pathogen exposure could be identified by cataloging public T cell receptors. Using immunosequencing, the study profiled T cell repertoires from 666 subjects and related those repertoires to cytomegalovirus serostatus. In addition to the first cohort of several hundred subjects, a separate validation cohort of 130 or so different subjects was used. To predict cytomegalovirus infection status, the study brought together high-throughput TCR immunosequencing, statistical association of individual TCRs with disease status, and machine learning. A later analysis re-analyzed previously published TCR beta repertoires from approximately 670 donors and added high-resolution HLA genotyping to study TCR occurrence patterns. In the later analysis, no new phenotypic data were used to find candidate immune exposures; instead, reliance was placed on TCR beta sequences and their occurrence across donors. An earlier analysis of approximately 640 of the donors applied high-throughput TCR beta sequencing to assess whether each TCR beta V gene segment acted as functional or pseudogenic. Alongside the repertoire data, information on donor age, sex, ethnicity and CMV serostatus was compiled. In a later genetic analysis, genome-wide SNP genotypes for 398 of the 666 donors were used, and that subset was treated as a discovery cohort. Every repertoire in the discovery cohort had been generated on one and the same sequencing platform. Both class I and class II loci were covered by HLA typing, at four-digit resolution. Typing coverage differed by locus: A, B, C, DRB1 and DQB1 were typed in roughly 629-630 donors, DQA1 in about 560, DPA1 in over 600, and DPB1 in around 490. Several DR-DQ haplotypes were treated as single units for association and clustering because of strong linkage in the cohort. Among about 400 genotyped donors of the cohort, an average of around 240,000 unique TCR beta nucleotide sequences was sequenced per donor, of which about 19% were non-productive.

The CDR3 runs 15 amino acids, cysteine and phenylalanine included. The kept DNA is CDR3 alone, 45 bases in frame from the first base. Based on the germline V gene (reference sequence), the CDR1 and CDR2 sequences are SGHNT and YYREEE. V is cut back by 4 bases and J by 9 bases, with 12 bases in the junction unmatched. In the case of this clone: There is no known antigen for this receptor. Per-nucleotide qualities are absent, and no much larger clonotype sits a single base away.

Paper-wide results and their limitations: According to a later genetic analysis, donors in an Asian-associated ancestry cluster had fewer N-insertions in productive TCRs than the approximately 610-donor mean. For the cohort, immune exposure information was limited to CMV serostatus. In vitro tests confirmed that three of the cytomegalovirus-associated TCR beta chains recognize cytomegalovirus antigens. A later analysis reported that several top co-occurrence clusters appeared linked to parvovirus B19, influenza, CMV and Epstein-Barr virus. The presence/absence analyses assumed that sequencing depth was roughly uniform across donors, and that assumption may not be true. The study gave a list of about 170 TCR beta chains associated with cytomegalovirus. Because HLA typing was missing for some donors at each locus, association tests included only the typed subset. The authors suggested that the approach could potentially be generalized to other disease states and immunological phenotypes. A later analysis found that HLA-associated TCR beta chains were more clonally expanded and had lower generation probabilities than equally common non-associated chains. A later analysis associated some 17,000 TCR beta sequences with specific HLA alleles at a false discovery rate of 0.05. Because the 87-base-pair reads could not distinguish some IMGT-functional V segments, including TRBV6-2 and TRBV6-3, those segments were excluded. Because counts were too low, under 20 rarely observed V segments, including chromosome 9 orphons, were left out of the earlier analysis of 500 to 650 of the donors. In an earlier analysis of more than 450 of the donors, most TCR beta V segments were observed in productive rearrangements about 87% or about 30% of the time, broadly matching IMGT annotations. The cohort was sequenced for TCR beta chains only, and without alpha or paired-chain data the features that could be detected were limited. A further reported finding was that TCR beta sequences accurately predicted the HLA-A and HLA-B alleles for most subjects in the first cohort. A later genetic analysis associated a missense DCLRE1C variant with V-gene and J-gene trimming of TCR beta chains, and an independent cohort replicated the association. Most TCR sequences were observed very rarely across donors, whereas some public TCRs were present in many individuals. In both the original and validation cohorts, the classifier was reported to diagnose cytomegalovirus status with high specificity and sensitivity. In a later analysis, most CMV-associated TCR beta chains were found to appear HLA-restricted, with HLA associations seemingly driven largely by CMV exposure. A cluster of highly shared sequence variants was judged likely to be a technical artifact of the sequencing pipeline. Linkage disequilibrium might explain the correlated functional status among segregating V segments, but an unknown experimental factor could not be excluded. According to a later analysis, TCR association rates differed among HLA loci, with DRB1 alleles showing the most associated TCRs and HLA-C alleles showing the fewest. Strong co-occurrence of HLA alleles, especially DR and DQ, made assigning TCR associations to individual alleles difficult.

The cohort consisted of 666 healthy bone marrow donors. At the time of sampling, every cohort member was nominally healthy, though immune exposures that went unrecorded were likely present. The donor was CMV seropositive and belonged to the group of around 300 seropositive cohort members. Each donor provided a peripheral blood sample, and peripheral blood mononuclear cells were used for TCR beta sequencing. The Qiagen DNeasy Blood Extraction Kit was used to extract genomic DNA from the blood cell samples. The library was generated by the immunoSEQ multiplex PCR assay. For the multiplex PCR, a mixture combining 60 forward primers for TCR Vbeta segments and 13 reverse primers for TCR Jbeta segments was used. The CDR3 region of rearranged TCR beta genes was amplified from genomic DNA by a multiplex PCR assay. The amplified TCR beta libraries were sequenced on the Illumina HiSeq System as 87-base-pair reads. The authors' analysis ran thus. A later analysis tallied tens of millions of unique TCR beta chains across the 700 or so repertoires, and approximately 12 million of those chains were shared by two or more donors. To remove PCR and sequencing errors, raw reads were error-corrected and collapsed into unique sequences using a nearest-neighbor algorithm that merged closely related sequences. V, D and J gene segments were assigned by aligning CDR3 sequences to IMGT reference sequences. For a sequence to be retained, a match of at least six nucleotides to both a V gene segment and a J gene segment was required. Rearrangements were called productive when the CDR3 lacked stop codons and stayed in frame with V and J; all others were non-productive. CDR3 was defined according to IMGT convention as the region running from the second conserved V-encoded cysteine to the conserved J-encoded phenylalanine. The earlier analysis of approximately 590 of the donors excluded any sequence lacking an unambiguous match to a single V gene segment. In an earlier analysis of approximately 500 of the donors, a V segment was called functional when productive rearrangements were above 56.7%, and segregating when the standard deviation between donors exceeded 5%. To diagnose cytomegalovirus status from the catalog of TCR beta chain sequences, a statistical classification framework was built. In a later analysis, TCR nucleotide sequences were compared against IMGT/GENE-DB human TR gene sequences so that V and J genes could be assigned. The TCRdist pipeline was used in a later analysis to assign CDR3 sequences and most-parsimonious VDJ recombination scenarios. In a later analysis, each TCR beta chain was defined by its CDR3 amino acid sequence together with its V-gene family, and reads lacking a unique V-gene family were excluded. In a later analysis, 500 to 650 highly shared, low-generation-probability nucleotide sequences were removed to address suspected cross-contamination and a sequencing artifact. In a later analysis, a clonal expansion index for each public chain was calculated from normalized within-repertoire ranks of inferred template counts. A later analysis computed generation probabilities with a VDJ recombination model fitted to out-of-frame rearrangements, and checked the results against IGoR. In a later analysis, hypergeometric tests were used to score TCR-TCR, TCR-HLA and TCR-CMV co-occurrence, with a repertoire-size bias correction applied to TCR pairs. In a later analysis, false discovery rates were estimated by permuting HLA or CMV assignments 20 times. A later analysis grouped co-occurring TCRs with DBSCAN, adding TCRdist sequence similarity when clustering within HLA-allele-positive subsets. For co-occurrence clustering, repertoires with fewer than 30,000 or more than 120,000 public chains were excluded, along with several repertoires with anomalous nucleotide sharing. Held by TCRdb, this immuneACCESS table contains in-frame sequences only and omits some clones. Under half of the omission traces to an unresolved V gene where checked; the cause of the rest is unknown. Clone size and the V and J calls come from that table; the DNA yielded D and trimming. Recorded for this sample are about 210,000 clones; 82% of them occurred a single time. Jointly, the top ten make up around 6% of the sample.

This chain is built from TRBV5-4 and TRBJ2-1, with 8 bases aligning to TRBD2. The receptor comes from a man aged 40-49 years in good health and CMV-seropositive. Sequencing was done on a sample of PBMCs. Here the CDR3 is given as CASSQGGGRRGEQFF. The nucleotides are TGTGCCAGCAGCCAAGGTGGCGGGAGGCGGGGTGAGCAGTTCTTC.